The 26 T cell receptor beta chains reported below all come from one sample, sequenced in a study of T-cell reconstitution after alpha-beta-depleted transplantation in children. Unique molecular identifiers were used to barcode this TCRbeta library. TCRdb analysed the PCR reads with MiXCR anew, one entry per CDR3 protein. There are 350,000 to 400,000 distinct CDR3 sequences in the sample; about a fifth occur only once, and approximately 3.8% lies in the top ten. The sequences come from PBMCs from the stem cell graft donor, collected from the stem cell graft. Receptor source: a human donor who donated a stem cell graft to a child with acute myeloid leukemia.

The chain recombines TRBV10-3 with TRBJ2-7, with 14 bases fitting TRBD2. This CDR3 is 15 amino acids long. Germline CDR1 ENHRY, CDR2 SYGVKD. V dropped 5 bases and J dropped 4; count of bases not matched to a gene: 4. The CDR3 nucleotides are TGTGCCATCAGTAGGGGACTAGCGGGAGTGTACGAGCAGTACTTC. Amino acid sequence: CAISRGLAGVYEQYF.

V gene TRBV11-2 combines with J gene TRBJ2-2; D gene uncertain. The V gene lost 6 bases and the J gene lost 0 bases, with 8 bases spanning the gap. The CDR3 is 14 residues long. CDR1 is SGHAT and CDR2 is FQNNGV in the germline V gene. CDR3 coding DNA: TGTGCCAGCAGTCAATTCCCGAACACCGGGGAGCTGTTTTTT. It specifies CASSQFPNTGELFF. Looking up the rest from reference TRBV11-2 and TRBJ2-2 gives the full variable domain: EAGVAQSPRYKIIEKRQSVAFWCNPISGHATLYWYQQILGQGPKLLIQFQNNGVVDDSQLPKDRFSAERLKGVDSTLKIQPAKLEDSAVYLCASSQFPNTGELFFGEGSRLTVL.

This clonotype was recorded a few times. The chain joins TRBV5-6 to TRBJ1-1; a weak D match, TRBD1 (6 bases). The CDR3 has 16 residues. The germline V gene encodes CDR1 SGHDT and CDR2 YYEEEE. V lost 2 bases, J lost 4 bases, and 18 bases lay in between. CDR3 DNA sequence: TGTGCCAGCAGCTTTTCCCCACTAGTGGGGGCCACTGAAGCTTTCTTT. Translating it yields CASSFSPLVGATEAFF.

The chain combines TRBV23-1 with TRBJ2-7; 7 positions agree with TRBD1. TRBV23-1 is an open reading frame, and its role is uncertain. Unmatched junction bases numbered 9, after V lost 2 bases and J lost 2 bases. The length of the CDR3 is 16 residues. CDR3 residues: CASSQPLNRGPYEQYF. The CDR3 DNA sequence: TGCGCCAGCAGTCAACCCTTGAACAGGGGACCCTACGAGCAGTACTTC.

CDR3 protein: CASSALTGPGASGTQETQYF. CDR3 bases: TGTGCCAGCAGTGCGCTCACAGGGCCGGGCGCTAGCGGGACCCAAGAGACCCAGTACTTC. The chain is built from TRBV25-1 and TRBJ2-5; 9 positions match TRBD2. The CDR3 runs 20 residues. The junction had 19 bases not matched to a gene; V was cut back by 4 bases and J by 1 base. Germline CDR1 and CDR2: MGHDK and SYGVNS. Full variable domain (rest looked up from reference TRBV25-1 and TRBJ2-5): EADIYQTPRYLVIGTGKKITLECSQTMGHDKMYWYQQDPGMELHLIHYSYGVNSTEKGDLSSESTVSRIRTEHFPLTLESARPSHTSQYLCASSALTGPGASGTQETQYFGPGTRLLVL.

The chain carries TRBV27 and TRBJ2-5; D not certain. CDR3 size: 11 residues. Trimming stripped 10 bases from V and 0 bases from J, with 6 bases between. In germline, CDR1 is MNHEY, CDR2 SMNVEV (reference sequence). CDR3: CATKDQETQYF. For the CDR3, the DNA is TGTGCCACCAAGGACCAAGAGACCCAGTACTTC.

This clonotype turned up a few times. The chain recombines TRBV29-1 with TRBJ1-1; maybe TRBD1 (5 bases). The CDR3 totals 11 residues. Germline values: CDR1 SQVTM, CDR2 ANQGSEA. The V end was cut by 4 bases, the J end by 5 bases, with 8 bases between. The CDR3 sequence is CSVARETEAFF. CDR3 DNA sequence: TGCAGCGTTGCCAGGGAGACTGAAGCTTTCTTT.

The CDR3 DNA reads TGCAGTGCCCCCCCGAAGCGGGCGAGCTCCTACGAGCAGTACTTC. It encodes CSAPPKRASSYEQYF. The chain employs TRBV20-1 and TRBJ2-7; a possible D gene is TRBD2 (6 bases). From germline, CDR1 is DFQATT and CDR2 SNEGSKA (reference sequence). With 6 bases removed from V and 0 bases from J, the gap between germline ends came to 18 bases. The CDR3 totals 15 residues.

This clonotype has a handful of counts. The rearrangement links TRBV20-1 to TRBJ2-2, with 7 positions matching TRBD2. Germline V CDR1 and CDR2: DFQATT, SNEGSKA (reference sequence). The CDR3 loop spans 16 amino acids. Germline trimming cut 1 base from V and 4 bases from J; bases unmatched to any gene: 9. CDR3 loop: CSARGVGRAGTGELFF. The CDR3 bases are TGCAGTGCTAGAGGAGTTGGGAGGGCCGGCACCGGGGAGCTGTTTTTT.

The chain carries TRBV2 and TRBJ2-3; no clear D. V lost 8 bases and J 2 bases, leaving 17 bases between the germline ends. Per germline, CDR1 SNHLY and CDR2 FYNNEI. The CDR3 has 15 amino acids. The CDR3 nucleotides read TGTGCCAGCCCAGGTGGCAGCATGGCCACAGATACGCAGTATTTT. Protein sequence: CASPGGSMATDTQYF.

The chain joins TRBV7-9 to TRBJ1-1; D is ambiguous. Looked up from germline, CDR1 is SEHNR and CDR2 is FQNEAQ (reference sequence). This CDR3 comprises 15 residues. The V gene lost 2 bases and the J gene lost 4 bases, with 14 bases spanning the gap. The CDR3: CASSLSMGWVTEAFF. The CDR3 region has the DNA TGTGCCAGCAGCTTATCGATGGGGTGGGTCACTGAAGCTTTCTTT. The whole variable domain, filled in from reference TRBV7-9 and TRBJ1-1, reads DTGVSQNPRHKITKRGQNVTFRCDPISEHNRLYWYRQTLGQGPEFLTYFQNEAQLEKSRLLSDRFSAERPKGSFSTLEIQRTEQGDSAMYLCASSLSMGWVTEAFFGQGTRLTVV.

The V and J genes are TRBV27 and TRBJ2-1; a possible D gene is TRBD2 (5 bases). Trimming pared 6 bases from V and 8 bases from J, leaving 26 bases between. The CDR3 sequence is 17 residues long. In germline, CDR1 is MNHEY, CDR2 SMNVEV (reference sequence). The CDR3 loop reads CASSILPPGRRTHEQFF. As DNA, the CDR3 is TGTGCCAGCAGCATACTCCCTCCGGGTAGGCGGACTCATGAGCAGTTCTTC.

V is TRBV29-1 and J is TRBJ2-3; TRBD2 might be the D (12 bases). CDR3 size: 19 residues. The germline gives CDR1 SQVTM, CDR2 ANQGSEA. Deletions cut 5 bases from V and 4 bases from J, with 31 bases between. CDR3 residues: CSVPGQGASSGRAADTQYF. The CDR3, as DNA: TGCAGCGTTCCCGGACAGGGGGCATCTAGCGGGAGGGCCGCAGATACGCAGTATTTT.

V usage is TRBV29-1 and J usage is TRBJ1-2; TRBD1 is a possible D gene (6 bases). V lost 2 bases, J lost 1 base, and 11 bases lay in between. The CDR3 runs 14 residues. Germline V gives CDR1 SQVTM, CDR2 ANQGSEA. The CDR3 sequence: CSVERTEDNYGYTF. For the CDR3, the DNA is TGCAGCGTTGAACGGACAGAAGATAACTATGGCTACACCTTC.

The V gene is TRBV7-2, the J gene TRBJ2-1; tentatively, D is TRBD2 (5 bases). V shed 1 base and J shed 8 bases, with 12 bases lying between them. This CDR3 spans 14 amino acids. The germline CDR1 and CDR2 sequences are SGHTA and FQGNSA. CDR3 DNA sequence: TGTGCCAGCAGCTTAGTCGGGAACCGGGATGAGCAGTTCTTC. It yields the protein CASSLVGNRDEQFF.

This clonotype was detected a few times. The chain joins TRBV7-9 to TRBJ1-1; TRBD1 might be the D (5 bases). The CDR3 totals 13 residues. Per germline, CDR1 SEHNR and CDR2 FQNEAQ (reference sequence). Trimming stripped 8 bases from V and 1 base from J, with 11 bases between. CDR3 loop: CASVEGSNTEAFF. The DNA of the CDR3 is TGTGCCAGCGTAGAGGGGTCGAACACTGAAGCTTTCTTT.

The J gene is TRBJ2-1, the V gene TRBV18; 7 nucleotides align to TRBD1. Germline CDR1 is KGHSH and CDR2 is LQKENI. Trimming removed 8 bases from V and 6 bases from J; junction bases left unmatched: 7. The CDR3 totals 13 residues. The CDR3 spells CASGDRTINEQFF. In DNA form, the CDR3 reads TGTGCCAGCGGGGACAGAACTATCAATGAGCAGTTCTTC.

In this sample, this clonotype turned up a few times. This chain uses TRBV4-3 with TRBJ2-4; D could derive from TRBD1 or TRBD2 (5 bases each). The CDR3 has 15 amino acids. Trimming removed 1 base from V and 7 bases from J, with 14 bases in between. Germline CDR1 LGHNA, CDR2 YSLEER. The CDR3 nucleotides read TGCGCCAGCAGCCAAGGCCCCCCGTGGGGGAACATTCAGTACTTC. It encodes CASSQGPPWGNIQYF.

This clonotype has only a few counts. The chain is built from TRBV20-1 and TRBJ2-1, with D uncertain. Germline V gene lookup returns CDR1 DFQATT and CDR2 SNEGSKA (reference sequence). V was pared by 3 bases and J by 4 bases, with 13 bases between. This CDR3 has 14 residues. The CDR3 nucleotides read TGCAGTGCTAGGAGGTCCCCCGGATACAATGAGCAGTTCTTC. Translating it yields CSARRSPGYNEQFF.

This clonotype was picked up a small number of times. The V call is TRBV12-3 or TRBV12-4, the J call TRBJ2-3; D perhaps matches TRBD1 (6 bases). This CDR3 is built from 14 residues. Trimming left V 9 bases short and J 0 bases short, with 13 bases between. CDR3 amino acids: CASLDRRSTDTQYF. CDR3 DNA sequence: TGTGCCAGTCTCGACAGGCGTAGCACAGATACGCAGTATTTT.

This clonotype was seen only a few times. The chain employs TRBV28 and TRBJ2-1; possibly TRBD1 for D (5 bases). The CDR3 totals 15 residues. Germline V gene data show CDR1 as MDHEN and CDR2 as SYDVKM. V dropped 5 bases and J dropped 0 bases, with 11 bases sitting between them. The CDR3 reads CASSPQEISYNEQFF. The DNA of the CDR3 is TGTGCCAGCAGTCCACAGGAGATCTCCTACAATGAGCAGTTCTTC.

The chain recombines TRBV12-3 or TRBV12-4 with TRBJ2-5, with D tentatively TRBD2 (6 bases). The CDR3 sequence is 14 residues long. V was shortened by 5 bases and J by 5 bases, with 15 bases between the two germline ends. The chain's CDR3 is CASSPRLEVETQYF. In DNA, the CDR3 is TGTGCCAGCAGTCCCCGACTAGAAGTGGAGACCCAGTACTTC.

V gene TRBV28 combines with J gene TRBJ2-7; a possible D gene is TRBD1 (5 bases). The germline gives CDR1 MDHEN, CDR2 SYDVKM. The V gene lost 10 bases and the J gene lost 7 bases, with 20 bases spanning the gap. CDR3 length: 13 amino acids. CDR3 region: CATVAAGLGEQYF. The CDR3 DNA follows: TGTGCCACGGTGGCTGCAGGGTTAGGTGAGCAGTACTTC.

The rearrangement joins TRBV4-3 to TRBJ2-7; TRBD2 aligns across 7 bases. With V trimmed by 4 bases and J by 6 bases, 6 bases remained unmatched. Germline lookup yields CDR1 LGHNA and CDR2 YSLEER. CDR3 length equals 13 residues. Written as DNA, the CDR3 is TGCGCCAGCAGCCGCAGGGAGGGAAGCGAGCAGTACTTC. Its protein product is CASSRREGSEQYF.

This clonotype has at least ten counts. The gene calls are TRBV12-3 or TRBV12-4 and TRBJ1-5; D not certain. V was cut by 1 base and J by 5 bases, with 6 bases left in between. The CDR3 extends over 13 amino acids. Written as DNA, the CDR3 is TGTGCCAGCAGTTTAGACCCGTATCAGCCCCAGCATTTT. Protein: CASSLDPYQPQHF.

This clonotype has ten or more counts. V gene TRBV29-1 combines with J gene TRBJ1-1, with a possible D match to TRBD1 (5 bases). The CDR3 has 13 residues. V lost 4 bases and J lost 1, with 10 bases in between. The germline gives CDR1 SQVTM, CDR2 ANQGSEA. Written as DNA, the CDR3 is TGCAGCGTTGGGGACTTCCCGAACACTGAAGCTTTCTTT. Its translation: CSVGDFPNTEAFF. The variable domain in full, with the rest retrieved from reference TRBV29-1 and TRBJ1-1, is SAVISQKPSRDICQRGTSLTIQCQVDSQVTMMFWYRQQPGQSLTLIATANQGSEATYESGFVIDKFPISRPNLTFSTLTVSNMSPEDSSIYLCSVGDFPNTEAFFGQGTRLTVV.